This T cell receptor beta chain stems from a study of cytomegalovirus exposure and HLA in healthy donors (dated by TCRdb to 2016 to 2017). Looking at the study overall: An earlier analysis of approximately 600 of the donors reported more than 250 Gb of sequence data and 117 million unique TCR beta sequences from about 179 million T cells. An early release that covered about 600 HLA-typed donors contained approximately 300 gigabases of sequencing data and tens of millions of unique TCR sequences. Among the roughly 400 genotyped donors, around 81% belonged to the genetic ancestry cluster associated with self-reported Caucasian donors. The aim of the study was to test whether cataloging public T cell receptors could identify signatures of past pathogen exposure. Using immunosequencing, the study profiled T cell repertoires from about 610 subjects and related those repertoires to cytomegalovirus serostatus. A separate validation cohort of about 110 different subjects was used in addition to the roughly 670-subject first cohort. The study combined high-throughput TCR immunosequencing, statistical association of individual TCRs with disease status, and machine learning to predict cytomegalovirus infection status. In a later analysis, previously published TCR beta repertoires from 666 donors were re-analyzed and high-resolution HLA genotyping was added so that TCR occurrence patterns could be studied. Rather than drawing on any new phenotypic data, the later analysis identified candidate immune exposures from TCR beta sequences and the way those sequences occurred across donors. In an earlier analysis of 587 of the donors, high-throughput TCR beta sequencing was used to judge whether each TCR beta V gene segment behaved as functional or pseudogenic. Donor age, sex, ethnicity and CMV serostatus were compiled alongside the repertoire data. In a later genetic analysis, genome-wide SNP genotypes for about three fifths of the 666 donors were used, and that subset was treated as a discovery cohort. Every repertoire in the discovery cohort had been generated on one and the same sequencing platform. Class I and class II HLA loci were covered by the typing at four-digit resolution. The number of donors typed differed by locus, with 629-630 for A, B, C, DRB1 and DQB1, 522 for DQA1, 600 to 610 for DPA1, and roughly 450 for DPB1. About five DR-DQ haplotypes were treated as single units for association and clustering because of strong linkage in the cohort. Across approximately 420 genotyped donors of the cohort, an average of approximately 200,000 unique TCR beta nucleotide sequences per donor were sequenced, and roughly 20% of those sequences were non-productive. Summary of the overall study and its limitations: For the cohort, immune exposure information was limited to CMV serostatus. In both the original and validation cohorts, the classifier was reported to diagnose cytomegalovirus status with high specificity and sensitivity. According to a later analysis, TCR association rates differed among HLA loci, with DRB1 alleles showing the most associated TCRs and HLA-C alleles showing the fewest. According to a later genetic analysis, donors in an Asian-associated ancestry cluster had fewer N-insertions in productive TCRs than the roughly 670-donor mean. Linkage disequilibrium might explain the correlated functional status among segregating V segments, but an unknown experimental factor could not be ruled out. This cohort had only TCR beta chains sequenced, and the lack of alpha or paired-chain data limited which features could be detected. The 87-base-pair reads could not distinguish some IMGT-functional V segments, including TRBV6-2 and TRBV6-3, so those segments were excluded. Compared with equally common non-associated chains, HLA-associated TCR beta chains in a later analysis were more clonally expanded and had lower generation probabilities. Specific HLA alleles were associated with 16,951 TCR beta sequences at a false discovery rate of 0.05 in a later analysis. In a later analysis, most CMV-associated TCR beta chains were found to appear HLA-restricted, with HLA associations seemingly driven largely by CMV exposure. In an earlier analysis of under 600 of the donors, most TCR beta V segments were observed in productive rearrangements about 87% or about 30% of the time, broadly matching IMGT annotations. In the study, approximately 150 TCR beta chains were listed as associated with cytomegalovirus. According to a later analysis, parvovirus B19, influenza, CMV and Epstein-Barr virus appeared linked to several top co-occurrence clusters. Because counts were too low, 15 to 20 rarely observed V segments, including chromosome 9 orphons, were left out of the earlier analysis of 500 to 750 of the donors. In vitro tests confirmed that three of the cytomegalovirus-associated TCR beta chains recognize cytomegalovirus antigens. Most TCR sequences were seen in very few donors, while some public TCRs were found in many individuals. A further reported finding was that TCR beta sequences accurately predicted the HLA-A and HLA-B alleles for most subjects in the first cohort. A cluster of highly shared sequence variants was judged likely to represent a technical artifact of the sequencing pipeline. A later genetic analysis associated a missense DCLRE1C variant with V-gene and J-gene trimming of TCR beta chains, and an independent cohort replicated the association. The authors suggested that the approach could potentially be generalized to other disease states and immunological phenotypes. Strong co-occurrence of HLA alleles, especially DR and DQ, made assigning TCR associations to individual alleles difficult. Because HLA typing was missing for some donors at each locus, association tests included only the typed subset. Sequencing depth was assumed to be roughly uniform across donors in the presence/absence analyses, though that assumption may not hold.

The library was obtained by the immunoSEQ multiplex PCR assay. For the multiplex PCR, a mixture combining 60 forward primers for TCR Vbeta segments and 13 reverse primers for TCR Jbeta segments was used. Amplification of the CDR3 region of rearranged TCR beta genes was performed with a multiplex PCR assay on genomic DNA. The amplified TCR beta libraries were sequenced on the Illumina HiSeq System as 87-base-pair reads. As for how the authors treated the data: A later analysis counted about 80 million unique TCR beta chains across the 500 to 850 repertoires, and around 9.9 million of these chains were shared by at least two donors. Raw reads were error-corrected and collapsed into unique sequences with a nearest-neighbor algorithm that merged closely related sequences to remove PCR and sequencing errors. CDR3 sequences were aligned to IMGT reference sequences to assign V, D and J gene segments. For a sequence to be retained, a match of at least six nucleotides to both a V gene segment and a J gene segment was required. Rearrangements were called productive when the CDR3 lacked stop codons and stayed in frame with V and J; all others were non-productive. CDR3 was defined by IMGT convention, running from the second conserved V-encoded cysteine to the conserved J-encoded phenylalanine. The earlier analysis of approximately 500 of the donors excluded sequences that lacked an unambiguous match to a single V gene segment. An earlier analysis of 587 of the donors classified V segments as functional when productive rearrangements were above 56.7% and as segregating when the standard deviation between donors was above 5%. A statistical classification framework was developed to diagnose cytomegalovirus status using the catalog of TCR beta chain sequences. V and J gene assignment, in a later analysis, came from comparing TCR nucleotide sequences with IMGT/GENE-DB human TR gene sequences. Using the TCRdist pipeline, a later analysis assigned CDR3 sequences along with most-parsimonious VDJ recombination scenarios. In a later analysis, each TCR beta chain was defined by its CDR3 amino acid sequence together with its V-gene family, and reads lacking a unique V-gene family were excluded. A later analysis removed 600 or so highly shared, low-generation-probability nucleotide sequences to deal with suspected cross-contamination and a sequencing artifact. For each public chain, a later analysis derived a clonal expansion index from normalized ranks of inferred template counts within each repertoire. A later analysis computed generation probabilities with a VDJ recombination model fitted to out-of-frame rearrangements, and checked the results against IGoR. A later analysis scored TCR-TCR, TCR-HLA and TCR-CMV co-occurrence with hypergeometric tests, applying a repertoire-size bias correction to TCR pairs. False discovery rates were estimated in a later analysis by permuting HLA or CMV assignments 20 times. A later analysis grouped co-occurring TCRs with DBSCAN, adding TCRdist sequence similarity when clustering within HLA-allele-positive subsets. For co-occurrence clustering, repertoires with fewer than 30,000 or more than 120,000 public chains were excluded, along with four or five repertoires with anomalous nucleotide sharing. Here the immuneACCESS table is served through TCRdb, limited to in-frame sequences with V and J called. Missing clones are a known gap in these copies; in checked studies unresolved V genes cover under half, and the rest lacks a known reason. Clonal size and the V and J genes are those of that table, whereas D and trimming came from the DNA. This sample holds 90,000 to 100,000 clones; less than 85% were observed only once. The top ten clonotypes cover around 2% of the sample.

The cohort was made up of roughly 670 healthy bone marrow donors. All cohort members were sampled while nominally healthy, although unrecorded immune exposures were likely present. The donor was CMV seronegative and belonged to the group of around 400 seronegative cohort members. A peripheral blood sample was collected from each donor, and TCR beta sequencing was performed on peripheral blood mononuclear cells. Genomic DNA was extracted from the blood cell samples with the Qiagen DNeasy Blood Extraction Kit. As to this clone: Its antigen has not been determined. No clone much larger than this one lies a single base away; base qualities are absent.

The V end loses 4 bases and the J end loses 3 bases, and a stretch of 6 bases separates them. The CDR3 spans 12 residues, from the cysteine through the phenylalanine. The entry retains the CDR3 DNA only, 36 bases that are in frame from base 1. The germline V gene yields SQVTM for CDR1 and ANQGSEA for CDR2. The chain joins TRBV29-1 to TRBJ1-4; the D gene assignment is ambiguous. The sequence derives from a male donor in good health and CMV-seronegative. The sample was PBMCs. The CDR3: CSVVVSNEKLFF. The nucleotide sequence is TGCAGCGTTGTCGTTTCTAATGAAAAACTGTTTTTT.